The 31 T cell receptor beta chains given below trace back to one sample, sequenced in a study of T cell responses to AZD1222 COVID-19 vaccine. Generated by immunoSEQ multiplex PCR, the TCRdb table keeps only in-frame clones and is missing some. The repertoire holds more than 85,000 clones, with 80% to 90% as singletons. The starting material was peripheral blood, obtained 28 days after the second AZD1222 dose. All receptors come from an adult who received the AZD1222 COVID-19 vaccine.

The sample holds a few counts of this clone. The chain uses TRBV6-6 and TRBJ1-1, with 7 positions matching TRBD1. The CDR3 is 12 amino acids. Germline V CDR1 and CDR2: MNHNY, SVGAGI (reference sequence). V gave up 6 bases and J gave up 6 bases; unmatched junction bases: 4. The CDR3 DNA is TGTGCCAGCAGCTTGACAGGGCCTGAAGCTTTCTTT. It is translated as CASSLTGPEAFF.

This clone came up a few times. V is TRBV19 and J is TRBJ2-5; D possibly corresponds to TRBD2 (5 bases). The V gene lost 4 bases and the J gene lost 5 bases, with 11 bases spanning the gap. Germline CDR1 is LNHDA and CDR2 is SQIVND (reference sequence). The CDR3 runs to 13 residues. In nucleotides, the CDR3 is TGTGCCAGTAGTAGAGCGGTGGGGGAGACCCAGTACTTC. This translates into CASSRAVGETQYF.

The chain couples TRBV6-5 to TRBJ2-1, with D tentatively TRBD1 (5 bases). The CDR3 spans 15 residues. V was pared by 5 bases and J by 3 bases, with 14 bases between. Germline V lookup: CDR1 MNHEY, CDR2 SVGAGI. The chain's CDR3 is CASSQRQPLYNEQFF. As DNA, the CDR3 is TGTGCCAGCAGTCAGCGACAGCCCCTCTACAATGAGCAGTTCTTC.

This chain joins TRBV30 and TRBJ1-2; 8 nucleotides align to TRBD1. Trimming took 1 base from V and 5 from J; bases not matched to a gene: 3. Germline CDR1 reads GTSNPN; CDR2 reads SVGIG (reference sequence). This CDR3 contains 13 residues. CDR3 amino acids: CAWSGTGMYGYTF. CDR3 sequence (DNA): TGTGCCTGGAGTGGGACAGGGATGTATGGCTACACCTTC. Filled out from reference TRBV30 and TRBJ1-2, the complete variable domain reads SQTIHQWPATLVQPVGSPLSLECTVEGTSNPNLYWYRQAAGRGLQLLFYSVGIGQISSEVPQNLSASRPQDRQFILSSKKLLLSDSGFYLCAWSGTGMYGYTFGSGTRLTVV.

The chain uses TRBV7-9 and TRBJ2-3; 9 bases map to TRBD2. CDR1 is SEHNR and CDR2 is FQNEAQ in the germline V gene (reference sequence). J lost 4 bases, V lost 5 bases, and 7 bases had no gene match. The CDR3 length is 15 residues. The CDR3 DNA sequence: TGTGCCAGCAGCAAAGTAGCGGGAGAGGCAGATACGCAGTATTTT. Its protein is CASSKVAGEADTQYF.

The CDR3 is CSASRGGNTEAFF. The CDR3 region has the DNA TGCAGCGCCAGTCGAGGGGGGAACACTGAAGCTTTCTTT. The chain has TRBV29-1 and TRBJ1-1; TRBD1 might be the D (6 bases). Germline V CDR1 and CDR2: SQVTM, ANQGSEA. V shed 7 bases and J shed 1 base, with 13 bases lying between them. The CDR3 sequence is 13 residues long. Filled out from reference TRBV29-1 and TRBJ1-1, the complete variable domain reads SAVISQKPSRDICQRGTSLTIQCQVDSQVTMMFWYRQQPGQSLTLIATANQGSEATYESGFVIDKFPISRPNLTFSTLTVSNMSPEDSSIYLCSASRGGNTEAFFGQGTRLTVV.

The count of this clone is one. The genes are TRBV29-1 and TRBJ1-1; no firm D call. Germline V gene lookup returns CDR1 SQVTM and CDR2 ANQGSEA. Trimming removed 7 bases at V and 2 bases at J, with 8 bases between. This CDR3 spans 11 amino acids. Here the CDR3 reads CSAGLNTEAFF. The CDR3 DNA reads TGCAGCGCGGGGTTAAACACTGAAGCTTTCTTT.

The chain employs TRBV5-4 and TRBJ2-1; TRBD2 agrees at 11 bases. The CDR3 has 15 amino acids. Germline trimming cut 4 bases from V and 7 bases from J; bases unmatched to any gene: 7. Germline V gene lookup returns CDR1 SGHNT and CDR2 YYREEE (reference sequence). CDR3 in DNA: TGTGCCAGCAGCCGAGAACTAGCGGGAGTAAATGAGCAGTTCTTC. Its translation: CASSRELAGVNEQFF.

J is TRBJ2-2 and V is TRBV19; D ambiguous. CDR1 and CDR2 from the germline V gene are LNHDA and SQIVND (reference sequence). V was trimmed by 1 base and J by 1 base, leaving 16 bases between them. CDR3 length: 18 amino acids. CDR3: CASSIAARHPLNTGELFF. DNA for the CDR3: TGTGCCAGTAGTATAGCCGCTAGGCATCCACTGAACACCGGGGAGCTGTTTTTT.

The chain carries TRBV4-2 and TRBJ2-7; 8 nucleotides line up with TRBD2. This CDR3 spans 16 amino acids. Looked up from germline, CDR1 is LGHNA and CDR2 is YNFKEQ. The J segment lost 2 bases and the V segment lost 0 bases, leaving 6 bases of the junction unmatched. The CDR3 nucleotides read TGTGCCAGCAGCCAAGAAGGAGCGGGAGCCCCCTACGAGCAGTACTTC. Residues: CASSQEGAGAPYEQYF.

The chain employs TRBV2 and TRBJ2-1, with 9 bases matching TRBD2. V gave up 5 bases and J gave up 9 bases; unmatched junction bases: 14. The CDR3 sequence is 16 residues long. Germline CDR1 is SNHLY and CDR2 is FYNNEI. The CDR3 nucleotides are TGTGCCAGCAGTCCGATAGGGCTAGCGGGACTTGGTGAGCAGTTCTTC. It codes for CASSPIGLAGLGEQFF.

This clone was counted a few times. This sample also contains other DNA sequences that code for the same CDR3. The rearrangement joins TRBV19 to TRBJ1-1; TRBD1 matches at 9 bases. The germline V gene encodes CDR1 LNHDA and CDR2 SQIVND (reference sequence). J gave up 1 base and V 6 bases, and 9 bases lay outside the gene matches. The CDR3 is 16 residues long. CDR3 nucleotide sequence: TGTGCCAGTAGCACTCGACAGGGGGAGAGGAACACTGAAGCTTTCTTT. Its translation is CASSTRQGERNTEAFF.

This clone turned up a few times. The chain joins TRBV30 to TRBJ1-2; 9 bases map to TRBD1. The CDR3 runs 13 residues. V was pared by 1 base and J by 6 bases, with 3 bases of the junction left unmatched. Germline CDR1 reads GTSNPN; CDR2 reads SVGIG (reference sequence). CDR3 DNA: TGTGCCTGGAGTGGGGACAGGGCCCATGGCTACACCTTC. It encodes CAWSGDRAHGYTF.

The CDR3 nucleotides read TGCAGCCGCCACCGGCCCCAGCATTTT. Protein product: CSRHRPQHF. V usage is TRBV29-1 and J usage is TRBJ1-5; D gene unclear. Trimming took 8 bases from V and 9 from J, leaving 8 bases between them. CDR1 is SQVTM, CDR2 ANQGSEA, per germline. The CDR3 spans 9 residues. Combining the CDR3 with reference TRBV29-1 and TRBJ1-5 gives the whole variable domain SAVISQKPSRDICQRGTSLTIQCQVDSQVTMMFWYRQQPGQSLTLIATANQGSEATYESGFVIDKFPISRPNLTFSTLTVSNMSPEDSSIYLCSRHRPQHFGDGTRLSIL.

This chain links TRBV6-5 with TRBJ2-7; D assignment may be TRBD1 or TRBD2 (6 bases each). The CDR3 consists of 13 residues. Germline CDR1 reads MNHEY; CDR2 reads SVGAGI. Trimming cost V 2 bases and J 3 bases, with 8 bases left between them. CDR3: CASSYRGRYEQYF. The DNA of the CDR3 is TGTGCCAGCAGTTACCGGGGGCGCTACGAGCAGTACTTC.

The CDR3 nucleotides read TGTGCCAGCAGTTACCCGGGCCGGGGCGAGCAGTACTTC. This encodes CASSYPGRGEQYF. The chain couples TRBV6-5 to TRBJ2-7, with TRBD2 as a possible D gene (5 bases). V lost 2 bases to trimming and J lost 6 bases, with 11 bases between them. The V gene's germline CDR1 is MNHEY and CDR2 SVGAGI. The CDR3 runs to 13 residues.

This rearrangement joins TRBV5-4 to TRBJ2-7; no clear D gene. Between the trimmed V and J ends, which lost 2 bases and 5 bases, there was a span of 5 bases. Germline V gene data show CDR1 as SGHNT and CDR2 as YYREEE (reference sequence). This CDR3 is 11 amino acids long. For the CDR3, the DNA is TGTGCCAGCAGCTTCGCCCACGAGCAGTACTTC. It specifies CASSFAHEQYF.

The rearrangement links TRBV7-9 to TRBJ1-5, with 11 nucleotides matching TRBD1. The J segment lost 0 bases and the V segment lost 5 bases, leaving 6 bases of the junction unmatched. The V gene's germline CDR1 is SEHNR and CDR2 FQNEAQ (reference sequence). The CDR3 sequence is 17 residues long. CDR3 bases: TGTGCCAGCAGCGATTCTGGACAGGGGGCTAGCAATCAGCCCCAGCATTTT. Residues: CASSDSGQGASNQPQHF.

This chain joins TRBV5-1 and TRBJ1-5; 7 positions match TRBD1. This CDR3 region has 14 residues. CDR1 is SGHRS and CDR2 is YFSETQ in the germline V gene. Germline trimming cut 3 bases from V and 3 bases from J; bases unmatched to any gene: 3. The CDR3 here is CASSSGTDNQPQHF. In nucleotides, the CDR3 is TGCGCCAGCAGCTCCGGGACAGACAATCAGCCCCAGCATTTT.

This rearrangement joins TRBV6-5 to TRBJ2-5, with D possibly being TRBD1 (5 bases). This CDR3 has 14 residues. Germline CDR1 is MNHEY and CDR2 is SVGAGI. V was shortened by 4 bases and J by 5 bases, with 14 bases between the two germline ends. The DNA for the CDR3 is TGTGCCAGCAGTTTCAGGGCCCCCTACGAGACCCAGTACTTC. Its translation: CASSFRAPYETQYF.

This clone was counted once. Written as DNA, the CDR3 is TGTGCCAGCAGTTACGATGGGAACACCGGGGAGCTGTTTTTT. Translation: CASSYDGNTGELFF. V and J are TRBV6-2 or TRBV6-3 and TRBJ2-2; D unresolved. Germline CDR1 reads MNHEY; CDR2 reads SVGEGT. The CDR3 contains 14 residues. V was pared by 2 bases and J by 1 base, with 5 bases between.

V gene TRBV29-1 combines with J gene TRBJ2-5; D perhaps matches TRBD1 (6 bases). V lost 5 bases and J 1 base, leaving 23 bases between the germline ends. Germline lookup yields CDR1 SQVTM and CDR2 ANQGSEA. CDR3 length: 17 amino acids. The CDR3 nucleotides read TGCAGCGTTAATCTTTGGGGGCAGGCCACGACCCAAGAGACCCAGTACTTC. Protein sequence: CSVNLWGQATTQETQYF. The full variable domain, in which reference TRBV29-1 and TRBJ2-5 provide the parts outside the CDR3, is SAVISQKPSRDICQRGTSLTIQCQVDSQVTMMFWYRQQPGQSLTLIATANQGSEATYESGFVIDKFPISRPNLTFSTLTVSNMSPEDSSIYLCSVNLWGQATTQETQYFGPGTRLLVL.

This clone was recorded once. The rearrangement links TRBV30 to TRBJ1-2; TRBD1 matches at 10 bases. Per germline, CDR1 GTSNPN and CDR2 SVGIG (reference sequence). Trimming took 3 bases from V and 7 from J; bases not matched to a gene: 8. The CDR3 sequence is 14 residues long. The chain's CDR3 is CAWSARTGGSGYTF. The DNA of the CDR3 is TGTGCCTGGAGCGCCCGGACAGGGGGTTCTGGCTACACCTTC.

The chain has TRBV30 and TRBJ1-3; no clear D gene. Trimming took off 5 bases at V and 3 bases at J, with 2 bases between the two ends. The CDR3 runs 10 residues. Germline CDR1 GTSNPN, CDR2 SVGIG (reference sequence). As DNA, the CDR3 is TGTGCCTGGGGTGGAAACACCATATATTTT. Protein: CAWGGNTIYF.

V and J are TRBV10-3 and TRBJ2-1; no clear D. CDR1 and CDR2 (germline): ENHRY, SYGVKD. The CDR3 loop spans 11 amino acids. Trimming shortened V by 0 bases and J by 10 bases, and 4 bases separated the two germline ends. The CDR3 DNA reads TGTGCCATCAGTGAGTCGTACGAGCAGTTCTTC. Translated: CAISESYEQFF.

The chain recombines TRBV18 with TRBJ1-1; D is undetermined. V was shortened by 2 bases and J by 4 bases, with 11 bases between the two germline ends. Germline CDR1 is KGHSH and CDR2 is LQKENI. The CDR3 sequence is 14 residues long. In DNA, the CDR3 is TGTGCCAGCTCACCAACAAGGAGGAGCACTGAAGCTTTCTTT. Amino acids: CASSPTRRSTEAFF.

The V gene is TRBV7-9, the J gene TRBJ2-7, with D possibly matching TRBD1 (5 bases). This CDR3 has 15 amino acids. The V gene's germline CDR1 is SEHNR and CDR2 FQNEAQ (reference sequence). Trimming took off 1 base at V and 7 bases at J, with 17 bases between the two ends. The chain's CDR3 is CASSLVGLRTQEQYF. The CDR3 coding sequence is TGTGCCAGCAGCTTAGTGGGGCTTCGGACACAGGAGCAGTACTTC.

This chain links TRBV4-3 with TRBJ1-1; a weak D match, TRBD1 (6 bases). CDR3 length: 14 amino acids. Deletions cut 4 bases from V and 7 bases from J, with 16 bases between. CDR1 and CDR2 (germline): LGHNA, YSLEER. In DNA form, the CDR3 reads TGCGCCAGCAGCCTCAAGGCAGGGGCAGTTGAAGCTTTCTTT. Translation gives CASSLKAGAVEAFF.

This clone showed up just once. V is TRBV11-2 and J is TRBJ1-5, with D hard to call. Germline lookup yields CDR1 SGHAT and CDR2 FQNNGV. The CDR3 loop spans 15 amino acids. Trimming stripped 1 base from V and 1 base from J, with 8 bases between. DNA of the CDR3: TGTGCCAGCAGCTTAGGGGGATACAGCAATCAGCCCCAGCATTTT. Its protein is CASSLGGYSNQPQHF.

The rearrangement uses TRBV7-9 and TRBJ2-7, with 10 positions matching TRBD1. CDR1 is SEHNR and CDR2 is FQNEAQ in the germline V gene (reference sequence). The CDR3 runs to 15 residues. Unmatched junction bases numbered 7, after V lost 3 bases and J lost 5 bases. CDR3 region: CASSFGTGVVHEQYF. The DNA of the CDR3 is TGTGCCAGCAGCTTTGGGACAGGGGTTGTCCACGAGCAGTACTTC.

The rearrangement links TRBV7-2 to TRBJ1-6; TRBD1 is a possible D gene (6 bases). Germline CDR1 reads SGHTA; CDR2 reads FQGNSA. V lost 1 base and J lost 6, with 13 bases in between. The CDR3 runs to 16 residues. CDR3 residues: CASSLVEGGGNSPLHF. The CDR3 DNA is TGTGCCAGCAGCTTAGTCGAGGGGGGGGGTAATTCACCCCTCCACTTT. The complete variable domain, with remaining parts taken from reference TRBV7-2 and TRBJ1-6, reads GAGVSQSPSNKVTEKGKDVELRCDPISGHTALYWYRQSLGQGLEFLIYFQGNSAPDKSGLPSDRFSAERTGGSVSTLTIQRTQQEDSAVYLCASSLVEGGGNSPLHFGNGTRLTVT.